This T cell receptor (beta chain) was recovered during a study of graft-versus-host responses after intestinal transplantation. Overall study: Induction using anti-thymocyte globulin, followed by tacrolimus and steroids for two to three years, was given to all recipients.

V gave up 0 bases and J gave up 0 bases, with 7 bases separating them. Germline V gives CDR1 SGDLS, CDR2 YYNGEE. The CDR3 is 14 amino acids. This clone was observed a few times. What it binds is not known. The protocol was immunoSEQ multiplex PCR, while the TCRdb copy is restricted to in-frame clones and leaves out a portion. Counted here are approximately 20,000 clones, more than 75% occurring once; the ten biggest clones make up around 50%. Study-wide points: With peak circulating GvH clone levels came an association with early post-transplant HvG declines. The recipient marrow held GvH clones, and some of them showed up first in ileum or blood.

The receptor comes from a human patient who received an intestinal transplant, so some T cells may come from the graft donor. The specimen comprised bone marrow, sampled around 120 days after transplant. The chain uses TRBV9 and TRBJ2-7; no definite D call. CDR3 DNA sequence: TGTGCCAGCAGCGTAGAGTCGTTCTCCTACGAGCAGTACTTC. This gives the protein CASSVESFSYEQYF.